This TCR beta chain derives from a study of T cell responses to AZD1222 COVID-19 vaccine (dated by TCRdb to the early 2020s). In the study overall: AZD1222 recipients given second doses at about 4 weeks or at about 12 weeks were pooled, since spike-specific TCR depth and breadth were not found to differ between the two schedules. TCR sequencing covered about 230 trial participants: 200 to 220 given two doses of AZD1222 and around 25 given two doses of MenACWY control vaccine. Enrollment into the trials was organized by age into subgroups of 18-55, 56-69 and 70-plus years, and those subgroups contained about 160, 30 and 59 TCR-sequenced participants, respectively. Here is what the overall study found, with its caveats: Because no day 14 peak-response samples were available, repertoires were characterized only after the peak T cell response. Nearly half of unique spike-specific TCRs reportedly recognized epitopes outside regions mutated in the B.1.351 and B.1.1.7 variants. Participants were mostly white British and included more females than males, and it was suggested by the authors that clonal diversity may have been underestimated. Conclusions about previously exposed vaccinees were limited because only 6 or 7 AZD1222 recipients were SARS-CoV-2 seropositive at baseline. After two AZD1222 doses, both the breadth and the depth of spike-specific TCRs were significantly higher than at day 0 and than in MenACWY recipients. The 56-69-year group was small, and its depth increase did not reach significance, likely because of low power. CD4 TCRs associated with the vaccine covered the entire spike protein, and the dominant responses were in regions 160-218 and 743-854.

The time point label of this sample denotes: baseline before first vaccination. Samples from vaccinated people were obtained from the UK trials COV001 and COV002, which included a single-blind randomized controlled phase 2/3 trial of AZD1222 (ChAdOx1 nCoV-19) in healthy adults. For TCRbeta chain sequencing, PBMC samples from trial participants were taken at day 0 and at day 28 after the second dose. A remark on this clone: Its antigen is still unknown. Base qualities are not at hand, and no much larger clone is one base apart.

The CDR3 regions of human TCRbeta chains were analyzed by immunosequencing. Regarding the original processing steps: Repertoire TCRs were matched against a reference library of SARS-CoV-2-specific TCRs generated with the MIRA antigen-specificity platform. Breadth was defined as the fraction of unique TCRs that were SARS-CoV-2-associated. Depth was defined as the fraction of total T cells that were SARS-CoV-2-associated. Using the MIRA data, each spike-specific TCR was assigned both to the spike region to which the TCR was reactive and to a CD4 or CD8 class. Log10-transformed breadth and depth values were compared by one-way ANOVA with Sidak's multiple comparisons tests. TCRdb retrieved this table from immuneACCESS and kept in-frame rearrangements only. Not all clones are present; in checked studies, unresolved V genes account for under half, and no reason is known for the remainder. That table supplies the V and J calls and clone size; D and trimming were determined from the DNA. For this sample the table gives about 110,000 clones, of which around 90% were detected only once. Of the sample, roughly 5.1% falls within the top ten clones.

CDR1 and CDR2 were assigned from the germline V gene (reference sequence) as LNHDA and SQIVND. The trim is 3 bases for V and 4 bases for J, with a gap of 6 bases between the germline ends. Inclusive of the bounding cysteine and phenylalanine, the CDR3 is 13 residues long. Of the read, only the CDR3 DNA is kept; its 39 bases are in frame from base 1. The chain is encoded by TRBV19 joined to TRBJ2-2; the D gene is not confidently resolved. The material sequenced was peripheral blood, taken on day 0 of AZD1222 vaccination. The clonotype originates from an adult in good health. The nucleotide sequence is TGTGCCAGTAGTATCGGGTTCACCGGGGAGCTGTTTTTT. It encodes CASSIGFTGELFF.